Included here is one T cell receptor (beta chain) sequence, with context. Its antigen is not identified. This entry is derived from a study of shared clonotypes between healthy human individuals. Study-level background: The people who gave samples were a couple of women and a few men aged 18 to 49. Plates per donor: three CD4 naive, three CD4 memory, two CD8 naive, one CD8 memory.

The data were produced by immunoSEQ multiplex PCR, yet TCRdb's version contains in-frame clones alone and is incomplete. Among about 980,000 clones listed, around 80% were seen once. Study-wide results and caveats: Several donors held about 4.6% of naive CD4 clonotypes in common. For sorted subsets, rarefaction showed incomplete sequencing despite large depth.

The CDR3 is 15 residues long. V dropped 3 bases and J dropped 6 bases, with 17 bases sitting between them. In germline, CDR1 is WNHNN, CDR2 SYGVQD (reference sequence). Material for sequencing was memory CD4+ T cells sorted from blood. The sample's subset: CD45RA-negative fraction. The sequence derives from a man younger than 35 in good health. J is TRBJ1-2 and V is TRBV10-1; a possible D gene is TRBD1 (6 bases). The CDR3 sequence: CASSESYGGLDGYTF. CDR3 nucleotide sequence: TGCGCCAGCAGTGAATCATACGGGGGCTTGGATGGCTACACCTTC.